Presented here are 8 T cell receptor beta chains from one specimen sequenced in a study of T cell responses to AZD1222 COVID-19 vaccine. Here immunoSEQ multiplex PCR was the method, and the copy in TCRdb shows in-frame clones only, minus some. The data show around 260,000 clones, more than 80% seen once. The input for sequencing was peripheral blood, taken on day 0 of AZD1222 vaccination. The origin of the receptors is an adult in good health.

J is TRBJ1-2 and V is TRBV3-1 (or the pseudogene TRBV3-2); D is unclear. This CDR3 spans 13 amino acids. CDR1 and CDR2 (germline): LGHDT, YNNKEL (reference sequence). The V gene lost 1 base and the J gene lost 4 bases, with 7 bases spanning the gap. CDR3 in amino acids: CASSQAKGYGYTF. The DNA of the CDR3 is TGTGCCAGCAGCCAAGCCAAGGGCTATGGCTACACCTTC.

The chain combines TRBV7-9 with TRBJ2-1; 12 nucleotides agree with TRBD2. Germline lookup yields CDR1 SEHNR and CDR2 FQNEAQ (reference sequence). CDR3 size: 15 residues. V lost 3 bases to trimming and J lost 6 bases; unmatched junction nucleotides: 3. Written as DNA, the CDR3 is TGTGCCAGCAGCTTGACTAGCGGGGGTTTCAATGAGCAGTTCTTC. Translating gives CASSLTSGGFNEQFF.

The rearrangement uses TRBV5-5 and TRBJ2-7; no clear D. Trimming shortened V by 0 bases and J by 2 bases, and 3 bases separated the two germline ends. The CDR3 consists of 12 residues. The germline V gene has CDR1 SGHKS and CDR2 YYEKEE (reference sequence). CDR3 loop: CASSLATYEQYF. In DNA form, the CDR3 reads TGTGCCAGCAGCTTGGCCACCTACGAGCAGTACTTC.

This clone was picked up one time. The chain couples TRBV6-4 to TRBJ1-5; the match to TRBD1 covers 12 bases. The germline gives CDR1 MRHNA, CDR2 SNTAGT. The CDR3 spans 17 residues. J lost 3 bases, V lost 8 bases, and 11 bases had no gene match. CDR3 coding DNA: TGTGCCAGCTGGGCCGGGACAGGGGGCAGAAACAATCAGCCCCAGCATTTT. Amino acids: CASWAGTGGRNNQPQHF.

This chain connects TRBV7-9 to TRBJ1-2, with D possibly matching TRBD1 (6 bases). The CDR3 runs 16 residues. The germline CDR1 and CDR2 sequences are SEHNR and FQNEAQ (reference sequence). The V end lost 5 bases, the J end lost 2 bases, and 18 bases lay between the germline ends. CDR3 nucleotide sequence: TGTGCCAGCAGCCCAACCCGGGGGGCGCAGAACTATGGCTACACCTTC. Its translation is CASSPTRGAQNYGYTF.

The rearrangement uses TRBV28 and TRBJ1-3, with D possibly matching TRBD1 (5 bases). Germline V gene data show CDR1 as MDHEN and CDR2 as SYDVKM. The CDR3 loop spans 14 amino acids. V was trimmed by 1 base and J by 4 bases, leaving 8 bases between them. The chain's CDR3 is CASSLLGPGNTIYF. The DNA of the CDR3 is TGTGCCAGCAGTTTATTGGGGCCAGGAAACACCATATATTTT.

The J gene is TRBJ1-3, the V gene TRBV28; D is unresolved. The CDR3 sequence is 15 residues long. Trimming cost V 3 bases and J 0 bases, with 9 bases left between them. CDR1 and CDR2 (germline): MDHEN, SYDVKM. Here the CDR3 DNA reads TGTGCCAGCAGTTTCCGGGGAAGCTCTGGAAACACCATATATTTT. Protein product: CASSFRGSSGNTIYF.

The chain is built from TRBV19 and TRBJ1-6, with D possibly TRBD1 on 5 matching bases. Germline assignment: CDR1 LNHDA and CDR2 SQIVND (reference sequence). Trimming left V 6 bases short and J 3 bases short, with 12 bases between. The CDR3 totals 15 residues. The CDR3 nucleotides read TGTGCCAGTAGGAGGGGATCCCGCTATAATTCACCCCTCCACTTT. This encodes CASRRGSRYNSPLHF.